The rows below give T cell receptor beta chains drawn from one sample of a study of T cell responses to AZD1222 COVID-19 vaccine. Using immunoSEQ multiplex PCR, the repertoire was profiled, and TCRdb retains in-frame clones only, with some absent. The sample has about 130,000 clones, 85% to 95% seen once; the top ten hold under 6.5%. The sequencing used peripheral blood, collected on day 0 of AZD1222 vaccination. The origin of the receptors is an adult in good health. Both conserved end residues are part of each CDR3. Rows give clone size only sometimes, using once, few, many, or a class for an expanded clone.

TRBJ2-7 TRBV10-3 . CAISGYDRSSYEQYF
TRBJ2-7 TRBV12-3/TRBV12-4 . CASSLAPSYEQYF
TRBJ1-4 TRBV5-1 . CASSYNDRVKNEKLFF
TRBJ2-1 TRBV2 . CASSVEAGKEVASYNEQFF
TRBJ1-6 TRBV2 . CASSEWSVMPLHF
TRBJ1-4 TRBV6-5 . CASSLQGLDNEKLFF
TRBJ2-5 TRBV6-6 . CASSLSSLYQETQYF
TRBJ1-1 TRBV19 . CASSIEARDTEAFF
TRBJ1-4 TRBV2 . CASSEQGTTNEKLFF
TRBJ1-1 TRBV10-3 . CAISVGGGTEAFF
TRBJ1-2 TRBV4-2 . CASSTGVYGYTF
TRBJ2-2 TRBV7-5 once CARSGGQGITGELFF
TRBJ2-1 TRBV28 once CASTHTGYNEQFF
TRBJ2-3 TRBV7-8 . CASSATSGGLSDTQYF
TRBJ2-6 TRBV13 . CASSPYATGPGANVLTF
TRBJ2-7 TRBV5-1 . CASSLDPDTYEQYF